One and the same sample provided the 10 T cell receptor beta chains below, sequenced in a study of radiation and T cells in renal cell carcinoma (TCRdb year 2020). The time point label for this specimen denotes: blood 4 weeks post-SBRT, at nephrectomy. This sample's treatment or condition label indicates: 15 Gy SBRT to primary tumor, nephrectomy 4 weeks later. The receptor library was made with the immunoSEQ multiplex PCR assay. The table comes from immuneACCESS by way of TCRdb, which keeps in-frame sequences with V and J called. Part of the clones is missing from these tables; in studies checked, under half for an unresolved V gene and the rest for unknown reasons. The sample table contains 65,000 or so clones; only one count was recorded for about 74% of them. About 6.4% of the sample rests with the top ten. This specimen consisted of blood, obtained from a patient whose treatment included radiotherapy and nephrectomy. Receptors were obtained from a man aged 55 to 70 with renal cell carcinoma.

The CDR3 reads CASSSTANYGYTF. CDR3 in DNA: TGTGCCAGCAGCTCGACAGCTAACTATGGCTACACCTTC. This chain uses TRBV5-6 with TRBJ1-2; tentative D call: TRBD1 (5 bases). Germline loops: CDR1 SGHDT, CDR2 YYEEEE. This CDR3 spans 13 amino acids. V was trimmed by 3 bases and J by 0 bases, leaving 6 bases between them.

CDR3 protein: CATMAGGYGELFF. The CDR3 DNA follows: TGTGCCACTATGGCAGGGGGCTACGGGGAGCTGTTTTTT. The rearrangement uses TRBV19 and TRBJ2-2, with 8 bases fitting TRBD1. J gave up 7 bases and V 10 bases, and 8 bases lay outside the gene matches. Germline CDR1 reads LNHDA; CDR2 reads SQIVND (reference sequence). The CDR3 extends over 13 amino acids.

As regards this clone: One end of the junction fails to match germline, which may point to a read error. V gene TRBV6-5 combines with J gene TRBJ2-1; 7 nucleotides line up with TRBD2. Looked up from germline, CDR1 is MNHEY and CDR2 is SVGAGI. The CDR3 covers 16 residues. CDR3 sequence reads: CASRYFPRRGDNEQFF. CDR3 nucleotide sequence: TGTGCCAGCAGATACTTCCCCCGTCGGGGGGACAATGAGCAGTTCTTC.

J is TRBJ1-3 and V is TRBV29-1; no firm D call. The germline V and J ends were trimmed by 6 bases and 0 bases, with 12 bases remaining between them. CDR1 and CDR2 from the germline V gene are SQVTM and ANQGSEA. This CDR3 is 14 amino acids long. CDR3 in DNA: TGCAGCGTAGCGAGCGGTCTCTCTGGAAACACCATATATTTT. This codes for CSVASGLSGNTIYF.

This chain links TRBV5-1 with TRBJ2-5; 9 nucleotides align to TRBD1. Germline values: CDR1 SGHRS, CDR2 YFSETQ. CDR3 size: 15 residues. The V gene end was trimmed by 4 bases and the J gene end by 1 base; junction bases not matched to a gene: 5. In DNA form, the CDR3 reads TGCGCCAGCAGCCCCGGGACAGGGTCCCAAGAGACCCAGTACTTC. Protein product: CASSPGTGSQETQYF.

This chain connects TRBV19 to TRBJ2-3, with 11 bases identical to TRBD2. The CDR3 loop spans 14 amino acids. Losses at the gene ends were 10 bases for V and 2 bases for J; bases not matched to a gene: 5. CDR1 is LNHDA, CDR2 SQIVND, per germline (reference sequence). The CDR3 bases are TGTGCCACCAAGACTAGCGGGGCCACAGATACGCAGTATTTT. Translation: CATKTSGATDTQYF. Drawing the rest from reference TRBV19 and TRBJ2-3, the complete variable domain is DGGITQSPKYLFRKEGQNVTLSCEQNLNHDAMYWYRQDPGQGLRLIYYSQIVNDFQKGDIAEGYSVSREKKESFPLTVTSAQKNPTAFYLCATKTSGATDTQYFGPGTRLTVL.

The chain carries TRBV19 and TRBJ2-7; D is unclear. Germline loops: CDR1 LNHDA, CDR2 SQIVND (reference sequence). The germline V and J ends were trimmed by 5 bases and 0 bases, with 11 bases remaining between them. CDR3 length: 14 amino acids. The CDR3 DNA follows: TGTGCCAGTAGTCTCACCATAAGCTCCTACGAGCAGTACGTC. It translates to CASSLTISSYEQYV.

The J gene is TRBJ2-2, the V gene TRBV5-4; 13 nucleotides match TRBD2. This CDR3 has 15 residues. With 5 bases clipped from V and 6 bases from J, the junction kept 4 bases outside the gene matches. Per the germline V gene, CDR1 is SGHNT and CDR2 is YYREEE (reference sequence). The CDR3 DNA is TGTGCCAGCAGTTGGACTAGCGGGAGACCCGGGGAGCTGTTTTTT. Protein product: CASSWTSGRPGELFF.

A single count supports this clone. The J gene is TRBJ1-1, the V gene TRBV10-3, with D possibly matching TRBD1 (5 bases). Trimming left V 3 bases short and J 0 bases short, with 11 bases between. This CDR3 has 15 residues. Germline-derived CDR1 and CDR2 are ENHRY and SYGVKD. The CDR3 loop reads CAISDQWGVNTEAFF. DNA of the CDR3: TGTGCCATCAGTGACCAGTGGGGGGTGAACACTGAAGCTTTCTTT.

This clone occurred many times. The sample carries other DNA sequences with the same CDR3. This sequence joins TRBV27 and TRBJ1-4, with no clear D. The germline gives CDR1 MNHEY, CDR2 SMNVEV (reference sequence). The V end lost 3 bases, the J end lost 8 bases, and 10 bases lay between the germline ends. The CDR3 loop spans 13 amino acids. The CDR3 DNA follows: TGTGCCAGCAGTTTCGGAGGGAACGAAAAACTGTTTTTT. The encoded protein is CASSFGGNEKLFF. Filled out from reference TRBV27 and TRBJ1-4, the complete variable domain reads EAQVTQNPRYLITVTGKKLTVTCSQNMNHEYMSWYRQDPGLGLRQIYYSMNVEVTDKGDVPEGYKVSRKEKRNFPLILESPSPNQTSLYFCASSFGGNEKLFFGSGTQLSVL.